This entry lists 3 T cell receptor beta chains sequenced from one sample in a study of shared clonotypes between healthy human individuals. Only in-frame clones appear in the TCRdb table, and some are missing; sequencing was by immunoSEQ multiplex PCR. The sample lists over a million clones, around 95% seen once, with over 1% in the top ten. Sequencing was carried out using naive CD4+ T cells sorted from blood. The subset was: CD45RA+ positively selected. Receptor source: a man in his thirties or forties in good health.

The V gene is TRBV11-2, the J gene TRBJ2-1; D is possibly TRBD1 (6 bases). In germline, CDR1 is SGHAT, CDR2 FQNNGV. CDR3 length: 14 amino acids. Deletions cut 6 bases from V and 5 bases from J, with 14 bases between. This CDR3 is CASRTGTKHNEQFF. CDR3 nucleotides: TGTGCCAGCAGAACCGGGACAAAGCACAATGAGCAGTTCTTC.

The V call is TRBV11-3, the J call TRBJ2-5; 9 nucleotides line up with TRBD1. This CDR3 region has 15 residues. CDR1 is SGHNT and CDR2 is YENEEA in the germline V gene. V was pared by 3 bases and J by 2 bases, with 4 bases of the junction left unmatched. CDR3 in amino acids: CASSFGTGFQETQYF. The CDR3 DNA sequence: TGTGCCAGCAGCTTCGGGACAGGGTTTCAAGAGACCCAGTACTTC. The full variable domain, in which reference TRBV11-3 and TRBJ2-5 provide the parts outside the CDR3, is EAGVVQSPRYKIIEKKQPVAFWCNPISGHNTLYWYLQNLGQGPELLIRYENEEAVDDSQLPKDRFSAERLKGVDSTLKIQPAELGDSAVYLCASSFGTGFQETQYFGPGTRLLVL.

The chain links TRBV9 to TRBJ2-1, with 13 bases lining up with TRBD2. The CDR3 contains 17 residues. The V and J ends lost 4 bases and 1 base, in that order; junction bases with no gene match: 5. From germline, CDR1 is SGDLS and CDR2 YYNGEE. CDR3 region: CASSLGLAGESYNEQFF. Here the CDR3 DNA reads TGTGCCAGCAGCCTCGGACTAGCGGGAGAATCCTACAATGAGCAGTTCTTC.